The source of this T cell receptor beta chain is a study of T cells after yellow fever vaccination. Study-wide background: Where fractions had low cell numbers, libraries were prepared from them with the SMART-Seq v4 Ultra Low Input RNA kit.

This CDR3 region has 14 residues. Germline values: CDR1 SNHLY, CDR2 FYNNEI. Deletions cut 1 base from V and 4 bases from J, with 10 bases between. Universal primer sites and UMIs were introduced during 5'RACE template-switching synthesis of TCR cDNA. TCRdb reanalysed the 5' RACE reads using MiXCR and keeps one entry per CDR3 protein. Of roughly 340,000 distinct CDR3 sequences detected, 8.7% appear once; the ten largest clones hold about a sixth. Findings and limits, study-wide: Once the booster was given, most primary-vaccination clones reappeared, at about 95% for CD4 and over 85% for CD8.

This clonotype occurred a few times. What it binds is not known. This receptor was taken from a young man who received the YFV17D yellow fever vaccine. The source was PBMCs, collected on the day of the first yellow fever vaccination. The chain recombines TRBV2 with TRBJ1-2; no clear D gene. This CDR3 reads CASSEGPWAYGYTF. DNA of the CDR3: TGTGCCAGCAGTGAAGGGCCTTGGGCCTATGGCTACACCTTC.